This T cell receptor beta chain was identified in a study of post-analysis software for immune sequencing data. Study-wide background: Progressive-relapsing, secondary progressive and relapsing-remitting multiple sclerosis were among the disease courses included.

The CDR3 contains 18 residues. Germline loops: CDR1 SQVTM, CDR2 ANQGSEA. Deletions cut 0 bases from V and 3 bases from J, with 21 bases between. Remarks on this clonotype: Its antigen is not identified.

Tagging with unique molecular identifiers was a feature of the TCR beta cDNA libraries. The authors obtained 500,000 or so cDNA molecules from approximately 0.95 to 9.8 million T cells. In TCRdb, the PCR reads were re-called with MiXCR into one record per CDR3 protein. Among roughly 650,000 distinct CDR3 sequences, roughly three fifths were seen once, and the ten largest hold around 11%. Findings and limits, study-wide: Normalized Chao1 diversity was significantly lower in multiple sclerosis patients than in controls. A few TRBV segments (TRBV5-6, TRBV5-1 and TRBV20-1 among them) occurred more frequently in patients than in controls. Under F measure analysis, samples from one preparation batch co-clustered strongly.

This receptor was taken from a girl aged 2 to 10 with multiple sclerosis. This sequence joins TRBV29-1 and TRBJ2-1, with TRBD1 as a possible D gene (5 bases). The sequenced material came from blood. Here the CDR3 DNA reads TGCAGCGTTGAAGAAGTGACATCTGCAGGGCCTGGCTACAATGAGCAGTTCTTC. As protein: CSVEEVTSAGPGYNEQFF.